These 30 T cell receptor beta chains came from one sample sequenced in a study of T cell repertoires in cytomegalovirus infection. MiXCR, applied by TCRdb to the reads, yields one record per CDR3 protein. This sample yields approximately 350,000 distinct CDR3 sequences, of which nearly 35% are seen a single time; roughly 14% belongs to the top ten. Their target antigens are unknown. Sequences were derived from cultured PBMCs, sampled from culture after CMV antigen stimulation. Receptor source: a human donor in good health (CMV status not recorded). Some clones in this sample may be carry-over from other donors' samples.

This clonotype has ten or more counts. V gene TRBV7-2 combines with J gene TRBJ2-3; no clear D. Trimming left V 1 base short and J 0 bases short, with 5 bases between. CDR3 length: 14 residues. In germline, CDR1 is SGHTA, CDR2 FQGNSA. Here the CDR3 reads CASSLGHSTDTQYF. The CDR3 DNA reads TGTGCCAGCAGCTTAGGACATAGCACAGATACGCAGTATTTT.

This rearrangement joins TRBV20-1 to TRBJ2-1; D is unresolved. Per the germline V gene, CDR1 is DFQATT and CDR2 is SNEGSKA (reference sequence). Trimming pared 1 base from V and 5 bases from J, leaving 3 bases between. The CDR3 has 11 residues. In DNA form, the CDR3 reads TGCAGTGCTAGAGCTGACAATGAGCAGTTCTTC. It codes for CSARADNEQFF.

The chain has TRBV30 and TRBJ2-7, with 13 bases aligning to TRBD2. J gave up 2 bases and V 5 bases, and 3 bases lay outside the gene matches. Germline-derived CDR1 and CDR2 are GTSNPN and SVGIG (reference sequence). CDR3 size: 14 residues. CDR3 protein: CAWQGLAGTYEQYF. DNA for the CDR3: TGTGCCTGGCAGGGACTAGCGGGAACCTACGAGCAGTACTTC.

This clonotype was picked up many times. This rearrangement joins TRBV11-2 to TRBJ2-5; D is perhaps TRBD2 (5 bases). Trimming cost V 5 bases and J 6 bases, with 13 bases left between them. CDR1 is SGHAT and CDR2 is FQNNGV in the germline V gene. CDR3 length equals 13 residues. The CDR3 here is CASSTGIGKTQYF. DNA for the CDR3: TGTGCCAGCAGCACGGGGATAGGAAAGACCCAGTACTTC.

This clonotype was detected a few times. The chain uses TRBV7-2 and TRBJ2-5, with 8 nucleotides matching TRBD2. The ends lost 5 bases at V and 0 bases at J; junction bases unmatched: 11. CDR1 SGHTA and CDR2 FQGNSA come from the germline V gene. The CDR3 consists of 17 residues. CDR3 sequence reads: CASSRPVLAENQETQYF. In DNA form, the CDR3 reads TGTGCCAGCAGCCGTCCGGTACTAGCGGAAAACCAAGAGACCCAGTACTTC.

The rearrangement links TRBV6-6 to TRBJ2-7; 7 bases match TRBD1. CDR1 and CDR2 from the germline V gene are MNHNY and SVGAGI (reference sequence). Germline trimming cut 5 bases from V and 3 bases from J; bases unmatched to any gene: 4. The CDR3 consists of 13 residues. The DNA for the CDR3 is TGTGCCAGCAGTCGGGACAGCCTCTACGAGCAGTACTTC. This encodes CASSRDSLYEQYF.

V gene TRBV27 combines with J gene TRBJ2-1; D possibly uses TRBD1 or TRBD2 (5 bases each). The length of the CDR3 is 16 residues. V gave up 2 bases and J gave up 0 bases, with 11 bases separating them. Germline V gene lookup returns CDR1 MNHEY and CDR2 SMNVEV (reference sequence). This CDR3 reads CASSLVGTPSYNEQFF. The CDR3 nucleotides read TGTGCCAGCAGTTTAGTGGGGACCCCCTCCTACAATGAGCAGTTCTTC.

The chain has TRBV12-3 or TRBV12-4 and TRBJ2-7, with D possibly TRBD2 on 5 matching bases. V lost 5 bases and J lost 2, with 16 bases in between. The CDR3 length is 15 residues. The CDR3: CASSPGGPGTYEQYV. CDR3 DNA: TGTGCCAGCAGTCCCGGCGGACCGGGGACCTACGAGCAGTACGTC.

The chain carries TRBV6-8 and TRBJ1-5; D is ambiguous. Germline V CDR1 and CDR2: MNHGY, SAAAGT. Trimming removed 6 bases at V and 11 bases at J, with 14 bases between. The CDR3 sequence is 12 residues long. The CDR3, as DNA: TGTGCCAGCAGCAACGGACGGCGCACCCAGCATTTT. It codes for CASSNGRRTQHF.

This rearrangement joins TRBV2 to TRBJ2-1; 8 positions agree with TRBD2. Looked up from germline, CDR1 is SNHLY and CDR2 is FYNNEI. There are 18 residues in the CDR3. V was clipped by 10 bases and J by 3 bases; unmatched bases: 20. The CDR3 region is CANRGFGAGELFYNEQFF. The CDR3 bases are TGTGCCAACCGGGGGTTTGGAGCGGGAGAACTCTTCTACAATGAGCAGTTCTTC.

The chain employs TRBV11-2 and TRBJ2-7; a possible D gene is TRBD2 (5 bases). Trimming pared 1 base from V and 5 bases from J, leaving 9 bases between. Germline lookup yields CDR1 SGHAT and CDR2 FQNNGV. The CDR3 loop spans 13 amino acids. The chain's CDR3 is CASSLGLEDEQYF. In DNA form, the CDR3 reads TGTGCCAGCAGCTTAGGACTGGAGGACGAGCAGTACTTC. The whole variable domain, remainder taken from reference TRBV11-2 and TRBJ2-7, is EAGVAQSPRYKIIEKRQSVAFWCNPISGHATLYWYQQILGQGPKLLIQFQNNGVVDDSQLPKDRFSAERLKGVDSTLKIQPAKLEDSAVYLCASSLGLEDEQYFGPGTRLTVT.

To note about this clonotype: The final CDR3 position lacks the conserved phenylalanine or tryptophan, pointing to a likely read error. This chain links TRBV6-5 with TRBJ2-3; 10 bases match TRBD1. Germline lookup yields CDR1 MNHEY and CDR2 SVGAGI. The J segment lost 5 bases and the V segment lost 5 bases, leaving 4 bases of the junction unmatched. This CDR3 is 14 amino acids long. CDR3 in amino acids: CASSRDRGRDTQYL. For the CDR3, the DNA is TGTGCCAGCAGTAGAGACAGGGGGCGAGATACGCAGTATTTA.

Written as DNA, the CDR3 is TGTGCCAGCAGTGACCACTCCTACGAGCAGTACGTC. Residues: CASSDHSYEQYV. This chain links TRBV2 with TRBJ2-7; no clear D gene. The V end was cut by 3 bases, the J end by 0 bases, with 3 bases between. This CDR3 has 12 residues. CDR1 is SNHLY, CDR2 FYNNEI, per germline.

CDR3 loop: CSARPGLGLETQYF. In DNA, the CDR3 is TGCAGTGCTAGACCGGGACTGGGGCTAGAGACCCAGTACTTC. This chain connects TRBV20-1 to TRBJ2-5, with TRBD2 as a possible D gene (6 bases). CDR1 and CDR2 from the germline V gene are DFQATT and SNEGSKA (reference sequence). The CDR3 extends over 14 amino acids. Between the trimmed V and J ends, which lost 2 bases and 4 bases, there was a span of 14 bases.

The rearrangement uses TRBV28 and TRBJ1-2; the D gene is possibly TRBD1 (5 bases). Germline CDR1 MDHEN, CDR2 SYDVKM. The V and J ends lost 1 base and 3 bases respectively, with 9 bases between them. The CDR3 loop spans 14 amino acids. CDR3 coding DNA: TGTGCCAGCAGTTTATATCAGGGTTACTATGGCTACACCTTC. This codes for CASSLYQGYYGYTF.

This clonotype has just a few counts. The rearrangement joins TRBV7-2 to TRBJ2-5; 7 positions match TRBD1. The CDR3 is 14 amino acids. Germline-derived CDR1 and CDR2 are SGHTA and FQGNSA. The ends lost 0 bases at V and 5 bases at J; junction bases unmatched: 3. In DNA form, the CDR3 reads TGTGCCAGCAGCTTAGCCCGACAGGGCGAGACCCAGTACTTC. Residues: CASSLARQGETQYF.

This rearrangement joins TRBV6-5 to TRBJ2-3; TRBD2 matches 9 bases. CDR1 and CDR2 from the germline V gene are MNHEY and SVGAGI. The V gene end was trimmed by 0 bases and the J gene end by 6 bases; junction bases not matched to a gene: 10. The CDR3 is 17 residues long. In DNA form, the CDR3 reads TGTGCCAGCAGTTACTCGAGTAGCGGGAGTTTCAGGGATACGCAGTATTTT. As protein: CASSYSSSGSFRDTQYF.

In nucleotides, the CDR3 is TGTGCCACCAGTGATTCGGGGCCTAACTACAATGAGCAGTTCTTC. Translating gives CATSDSGPNYNEQFF. The rearrangement uses TRBV24-1 and TRBJ2-1; tentatively, D is TRBD1 or TRBD2 (5 bases each). CDR3 length: 15 amino acids. V was cut by 2 bases and J by 3 bases, with 10 bases left in between. Germline values: CDR1 KGHDR, CDR2 SFDVKD.

A few counts support this clonotype. The rearrangement joins TRBV7-2 to TRBJ2-1, with 11 bases fitting TRBD2. The CDR3 has 11 amino acids. In germline, CDR1 is SGHTA, CDR2 FQGNSA. V lost 5 bases, J lost 15 bases, and 3 bases stayed unmatched. CDR3 region: CASSISGRGFF. The CDR3 DNA reads TGTGCCAGCAGCATTAGCGGGAGGGGGTTCTTC.

This clonotype was seen a handful of times. This rearrangement joins TRBV4-3 to TRBJ2-1; 15 bases align to TRBD2. The CDR3 spans 16 residues. Germline CDR1 LGHNA, CDR2 YSLEER. V shed 1 base, J shed 7 bases, and the junction held 2 bases outside the gene matches. This chain's CDR3 is CASSQVGLAGGNEQFF. In DNA form, the CDR3 reads TGCGCCAGCAGCCAAGTTGGACTAGCGGGAGGGAATGAGCAGTTCTTC.

This clonotype was found a few times. The V and J genes are TRBV10-3 and TRBJ2-3; 13 nucleotides line up with TRBD2. J gave up 2 bases and V 3 bases, and 5 bases lay outside the gene matches. There are 17 residues in the CDR3. Germline V CDR1 and CDR2: ENHRY, SYGVKD. The CDR3 loop is CAISDGTSGIFTDTQYF. CDR3 sequence (DNA): TGTGCCATCAGTGACGGGACTAGCGGGATATTCACAGATACGCAGTATTTT.

The chain couples TRBV7-2 to TRBJ2-2, with D perhaps TRBD1 or TRBD2 (5 bases each). V lost 8 bases and J lost 0, with 16 bases in between. The CDR3 is 16 residues long. Germline V gives CDR1 SGHTA, CDR2 FQGNSA. The chain's CDR3 is CASLEGRLSNTGELFF. In DNA form, the CDR3 reads TGTGCCAGCCTTGAGGGGCGACTTTCGAACACCGGGGAGCTGTTTTTT.

This clonotype has more than one count but fewer than ten. The genes are TRBV7-8 and TRBJ1-5; no clear D gene. This CDR3 region has 15 residues. V lost 8 bases and J 2 bases, leaving 16 bases between the germline ends. Germline-derived CDR1 and CDR2 are SGHVS and FQNEAQ. The CDR3 coding sequence is TGTGCCAGCTCCATTGACGTTCGCGGCAATCAGCCCCAGCATTTT. Translation gives CASSIDVRGNQPQHF. The variable domain in full, with the rest retrieved from reference TRBV7-8 and TRBJ1-5, is GAGVSQSPRYKVAKRGQDVALRCDPISGHVSLFWYQQALGQGPEFLTYFQNEAQLDKSGLPSDRFFAERPEGSVSTLKIQRTQQEDSAVYLCASSIDVRGNQPQHFGDGTRLSIL.

This chain connects TRBV29-1 to TRBJ2-3; D might be TRBD2 (6 bases). V was clipped by 1 base and J by 4 bases, with 9 bases between them. The V gene's germline CDR1 is SQVTM and CDR2 ANQGSEA. CDR3 length equals 13 residues. The CDR3 loop reads CSVEVGGADTQYF. The DNA of the CDR3 is TGCAGCGTTGAAGTTGGAGGGGCAGATACGCAGTATTTT.

The chain uses TRBV29-1 and TRBJ2-1; 7 bases map to TRBD2. The ends lost 7 bases at V and 0 bases at J; junction bases unmatched: 3. Germline V CDR1 and CDR2: SQVTM, ANQGSEA. The CDR3 covers 13 residues. The CDR3 here is CSDQRGSYNEQFF. CDR3 DNA sequence: TGCAGCGACCAGCGGGGCTCCTACAATGAGCAGTTCTTC.

The V and J genes are TRBV14 and TRBJ2-3; 7 nucleotides match TRBD1. V dropped 2 bases and J dropped 0; count of bases not matched to a gene: 11. CDR1 is SGHDN, CDR2 FVKESK, per germline. This CDR3 has 18 amino acids. CDR3 DNA: TGTGCCAGCAGCCAACTCCTCGACAGGGTTCGAAGCACAGATACGCAGTATTTT. Translating gives CASSQLLDRVRSTDTQYF.

The chain couples TRBV4-1 to TRBJ2-7; TRBD2 agrees at 8 bases. The germline CDR1 and CDR2 sequences are MGHRA and YSYEKL. The CDR3 loop spans 15 amino acids. The V segment lost 1 base and the J segment 2 bases; nucleotides outside the gene matches: 4. CDR3 protein: CASSQVQLAAYEQYF. The CDR3 DNA is TGCGCCAGCAGCCAAGTACAACTAGCGGCCTACGAGCAGTACTTC.

The chain employs TRBV28 and TRBJ2-7; TRBD2 matches 7 bases. J lost 4 bases, V lost 8 bases, and 17 bases had no gene match. The CDR3 runs to 16 residues. Germline CDR1 reads MDHEN; CDR2 reads SYDVKM. CDR3 sequence: CASLKGAGAFTYEQYF. Written as DNA, the CDR3 is TGTGCCAGCCTGAAGGGTGCGGGAGCCTTTACGTACGAGCAGTACTTC.

This clonotype was seen more than once but under ten times. The chain combines TRBV2 with TRBJ1-1, with D perhaps matching TRBD1 (5 bases). Trimming removed 8 bases from V and 1 base from J, with 17 bases in between. Germline assignment: CDR1 SNHLY and CDR2 FYNNEI. The CDR3 loop spans 15 amino acids. The CDR3, as DNA: TGTGCCAGCCTCGGGGGGAGTGTTCGGAACACTGAAGCTTTCTTT. Its protein product is CASLGGSVRNTEAFF.

This clonotype has ten or more counts. The rearrangement joins TRBV7-2 to TRBJ2-1, with TRBD2 matching over 12 bases. The CDR3 consists of 14 residues. The V and J ends lost 4 bases and 10 bases, in that order; junction bases with no gene match: 5. Germline CDR1 and CDR2: SGHTA and FQGNSA. In nucleotides, the CDR3 is TGTGCCAGCAGCTCACGACTAGCGGGAGCCGAGCAGTTCTTC. This sequence encodes CASSSRLAGAEQFF.